Listed here are 2 T cell receptor beta chains from one sample, sequenced in a study of siplizumab effects on memory and regulatory T cells. The table came from immunoSEQ multiplex PCR; TCRdb's copy has only in-frame clones and leaves some out. This table has fewer than 100,000 clones, about 93% appearing once. Sequencing used non-Treg CD4+ T cells sorted from blood. The receptor source for this set is a human donor in good health.

This chain uses TRBV5-5 with TRBJ1-3, with a weak D call TRBD1 (5 bases). The CDR3 has 16 residues. Per the germline V gene, CDR1 is SGHKS and CDR2 is YYEKEE (reference sequence). V lost 1 base and J lost 2, with 13 bases in between. In DNA form, the CDR3 reads TGTGCCAGCAGCTTGTCTTCAGGGAACGCTGGAAACACCATATATTTT. Its protein product is CASSLSSGNAGNTIYF.

The chain links TRBV19 to TRBJ1-1; TRBD1 matches at 9 bases. The CDR3 runs 17 residues. Germline V gives CDR1 LNHDA, CDR2 SQIVND (reference sequence). The ends lost 3 bases at V and 0 bases at J; junction bases unmatched: 8. CDR3 DNA: TGTGCCAGTAGTATCTCTCCAGGGACAGGGATGAACACTGAAGCTTTCTTT. Translated, it gives CASSISPGTGMNTEAFF.